The clone carrying this TCR beta chain was counted only a few times. The entry originates in a study of blood T cell repertoires in COVID-19. About the study: Acute and convalescent COVID-19 specimens originated in the United States, Italy and Spain. PBMCs, B-cell-depleted T cells, or T cells provided the cDNA or gDNA that made up the material.

The CDR3 length is 14 residues. The ends were cut back, 0 bases at V and 2 bases at J, with 7 bases in the middle. Germline assignment: CDR1 LGHNA and CDR2 YNFKEQ. Original processing notes: Reference gene primer amplification in the assay estimated nucleated cell counts. The assay was immunoSEQ multiplex PCR, and TCRdb's table has in-frame clones only and misses some. From that table come the V and J calls and clone size; the DNA was used to work out D and trimming. The sample consists of around 30,000 clones, 60% to 80% of them appearing once. The sequenced sample was peripheral blood. The chain carries TRBV4-2 and TRBJ1-2, with D unresolved. The sequence was obtained from a man aged 80 or over with active or convalescent COVID-19. This CDR3 is CASSQDSRNYGYTF. The DNA of the CDR3 is TGTGCCAGCAGCCAAGATTCGCGGAACTATGGCTACACCTTC.